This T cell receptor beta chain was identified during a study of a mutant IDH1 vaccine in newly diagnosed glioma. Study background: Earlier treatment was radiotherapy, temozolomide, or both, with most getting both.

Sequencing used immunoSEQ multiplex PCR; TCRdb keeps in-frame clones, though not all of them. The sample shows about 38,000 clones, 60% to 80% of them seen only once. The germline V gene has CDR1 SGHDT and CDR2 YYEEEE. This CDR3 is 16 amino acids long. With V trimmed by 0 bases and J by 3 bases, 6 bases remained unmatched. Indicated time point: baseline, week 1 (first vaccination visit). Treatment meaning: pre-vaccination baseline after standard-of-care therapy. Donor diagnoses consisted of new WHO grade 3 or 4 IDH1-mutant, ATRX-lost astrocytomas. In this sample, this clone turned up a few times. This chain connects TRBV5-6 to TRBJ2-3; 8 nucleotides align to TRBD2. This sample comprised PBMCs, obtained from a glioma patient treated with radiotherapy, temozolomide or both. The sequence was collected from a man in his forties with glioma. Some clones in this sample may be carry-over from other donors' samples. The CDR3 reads CASSLVTSGRTDTQYF. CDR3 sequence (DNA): TGTGCCAGCAGCTTGGTTACTAGCGGAAGAACAGATACGCAGTATTTT.